These T cell receptor beta chains were read from a single sample in a study of blood T cell repertoires in COVID-19. TCRdb's copy holds only in-frame clones and misses some; the assay was immunoSEQ multiplex PCR. The table lists under 350,000 clones, around 87% of them singletons. Sequencing was performed on peripheral blood. The receptors derive from a man aged 18 to 29 with active or convalescent COVID-19. The CDR3 runs from the conserved cysteine through the conserved F or W. D genes are given only for firm matches. The size entry is marked missing in some rows and otherwise reads once, few, many or a size class.

>13|TRBV6-6|-|TRBJ1-2|-
TGTGCCAGCAGCAGGGGTTCTAACTATGGCTACACCTTC
CASSRGSNYGYTF
>13|TRBV7-9|-|TRBJ2-3|-
TGTGCCAGCAGCTTACAGGGGACAGATACGCAGTATTTT
CASSLQGTDTQYF
>17|TRBV5-1|once|TRBJ1-2|-
TGCGCCAGCAGGTCTGAGTCAGGCAGGGTGGCGGGGCATGGCTACACCTTC
CASRSESGRVAGHGYTF
>13|TRBV10-3|few|TRBJ1-3|-
TGTGCCATCAGTGTCGGGGATGGAAACACCATATATTTT
CAISVGDGNTIYF
>15|TRBV3-1/TRBV3-2|-|TRBJ2-5|TRBD2
TGTGCCAGCAGCTTAGGCGGGGGGTACCAAGAGACCCAGTACTTC
CASSLGGGYQETQYF
>13|TRBV9|-|TRBJ2-5|TRBD2
TGTGCCAGCAGCGGCGATAGCGGGTCGACCCAGTACTTC
CASSGDSGSTQYF
>14|TRBV28|-|TRBJ2-2|-
TGTGCCAGCAGTCCCCAGGGGACATCGCGGGAGCTGTTTTTT
CASSPQGTSRELFF
>14|TRBV18|-|TRBJ1-5|-
TGTGCCAGCTCACCCATGGGGGGGTACCAGCCCCAGCATTTT
CASSPMGGYQPQHF
>15|TRBV2|-|TRBJ1-4|TRBD1
TGTGCCAGCAGTGAAGTTGGACAGGGTTTCGAAAAACTGTTTTTT
CASSEVGQGFEKLFF
>15|TRBV20-1|once|TRBJ2-1|TRBD2
TGCAGTGCTAGTTTTGTCCCCCTAGCGGGGGTCGAGCAGTTCTTC
CSASFVPLAGVEQFF
>16|TRBV3-1/TRBV3-2|once|TRBJ2-5|TRBD2
TGTGCCAGCAGCCAAGGACTAGCGGGGGCCCAAGAGACCCAGTACTTC
CASSQGLAGAQETQYF
>16|TRBV20-1|-|TRBJ2-3|-
TGCAGTGCTAGTCCCCCGGAGGTTAGCACCACAGATACGCAGTATTTT
CSASPPEVSTTDTQYF
>15|TRBV28|-|TRBJ2-3|-
TGTGCCAGCAGTTTTACCCCCTTTTCGGCAGATACGCAGTATTTT
CASSFTPFSADTQYF
>12|TRBV28|-|TRBJ1-1|-
TGTGCCAGCAGTTTACGGAACAGGGTCGCTTTCTTT
CASSLRNRVAFF
>14|TRBV27|-|TRBJ2-7|TRBD2
TGTGCCAGCAGTCCCCTAGCGGGGGCCTACGAGCAGTACTTC
CASSPLAGAYEQYF
>15|TRBV4-3|-|TRBJ2-3|TRBD2
TGCGCCAGCAGCCAATCACGGAGCGGGGTAAATACGCAGTATTTT
CASSQSRSGVNTQYF
>14|TRBV3-1/TRBV3-2|-|TRBJ2-5|-
TGTGCCAGCAGCCAGGGGGGATCTCAAGAGACCCAGTACTTC
CASSQGGSQETQYF